By frequency in the sample, the clone carrying this T cell receptor (beta chain) is medium-sized. This CDR3 is 16 amino acids long. Germline V gene lookup returns CDR1 SGHRS and CDR2 YFSETQ. V dropped 0 bases and J dropped 5 bases, with 18 bases sitting between them. This sample was included in a study of T cells after yellow fever vaccination. Study-level background: A sort based on CD3, CD45RA, CCR7 and CD95 yielded the EM, EMRA, CM and Tscm memory subsets.

TCRdb itself ran the 5' RACE reads through MiXCR, one entry per CDR3 protein. The sample records roughly 11,000 distinct CDR3 sequences, about 5% being singletons. The source of this sequence is a man aged 25 to 40 who received the YFV17D yellow fever vaccine. This sequence joins TRBV5-1 and TRBJ2-7; a weak D match, TRBD1 (5 bases). Sample: PBMCs, either bulk or a sorted T-cell subset (CD4+, CD8+, memory, or dextramer-sorted; not recorded which), taken on the day of the yellow fever booster vaccination. The CDR3 loop is CASSLAPQGIGDEQYF. CDR3 bases: TGCGCCAGCAGCTTGGCCCCTCAGGGCATAGGGGACGAGCAGTACTTC. Complete variable domain (other parts from reference TRBV5-1 and TRBJ2-7): KAGVTQTPRYLIKTRGQQVTLSCSPISGHRSVSWYQQTPGQGLQFLFEYFSETQRNKGNFPGRFSGRQFSNSRSEMNVSTLELGDSALYLCASSLAPQGIGDEQYFGPGTRLTVT.